This T cell receptor beta chain was sequenced during a study of CXCR3-negative and CXCR3-positive naive CD8 T cells. Overall study findings and caveats: Surface CD5 looked about the same in the naive subsets, so the authors worked out TCR strength from TRB CDR3 properties. Memory CD8+ cells showed much lower diversity, while both naive subsets were comparably high.

Naive CD8+ T cells displayed a CD45RO-CCR7+CD27+CD95- phenotype. Comments on this clonotype: Its antigen is as yet unknown.

This CDR3 comprises 12 residues. Per the germline V gene, CDR1 is MDHEN and CDR2 is SYDVKM. In preparing the TRB cDNA libraries, 5' RACE with UMI labels was used. TCRdb re-called the 5' RACE reads, yielding one record per CDR3 amino acid sequence without DNA. The listing records around 140,000 distinct CDR3 sequences. What was sequenced was naive CXCR3- CD8+ T cells from blood. Specified subset: CD45RO-CCR7+CD27+CD95- naive CD8+ T cells lacking CXCR3 (TNR3-). The sequence was collected from a human donor in good health. Some clones in this sample may be carry-over from other donors' samples. The chain joins TRBV28 to TRBJ2-2. CDR3 protein: CASRPSAVELFF.